One and the same sample provided the 6 T cell receptor beta chains below, sequenced in a study of T cells in Graves' hyperthyroidism and ophthalmopathy. The TCR beta CDR3 regions underwent amplification using RNA transcripts as the source. First-round RT-PCR of the TCR CDR3 relied on the HTBI primer set. From the multiplex PCR reads, TCRdb called clonotypes with MiXCR, one entry per CDR3 protein. The data contain around 720,000 distinct CDR3 sequences, approximately 36% of them seen just once; the ten biggest clones take up around 32%. Sequenced input: blood. The receptors were sampled from a middle-aged woman with Graves' hyperthyroidism.

This clonotype was counted ten times or more. The chain couples TRBV19 to TRBJ1-4, with D hard to call. Per the germline V gene, CDR1 is LNHDA and CDR2 is SQIVND (reference sequence). The CDR3 consists of 14 residues. The ends were cut back, 5 bases at V and 6 bases at J, with 13 bases in the middle. DNA for the CDR3: TGTGCCAGTAGTCGCTCGCCGGGAGATGAAAAACTGTTTTTT. Translating gives CASSRSPGDEKLFF.

Many counts were recorded for this clonotype. This chain connects TRBV19 to TRBJ1-1; a weak D match, TRBD1 (5 bases). Trimming shortened V by 6 bases and J by 0 bases, and 14 bases separated the two germline ends. The CDR3 runs 15 residues. Germline assignment: CDR1 LNHDA and CDR2 SQIVND (reference sequence). Written as DNA, the CDR3 is TGTGCCAGTAGAGCAATGGGGCAGTTGAACACTGAAGCTTTCTTT. Encoded protein: CASRAMGQLNTEAFF.

This clonotype was counted between two and nine times. J is TRBJ1-2 and V is TRBV5-1; D possibly corresponds to TRBD1 (6 bases). V gave up 4 bases and J gave up 4 bases, with 20 bases separating them. The CDR3 length is 16 residues. The V gene's germline CDR1 is SGHRS and CDR2 YFSETQ. The CDR3 sequence: CASSPTPGERSYGYTF. CDR3 in DNA: TGCGCCAGCAGCCCTACCCCAGGGGAGCGGAGCTATGGCTACACCTTC.

For this clonotype: It may be a read error: a sequence one base away is much more abundant. The chain joins TRBV29-1 to TRBJ1-2; D ambiguous. Germline V lookup: CDR1 SQVTM, CDR2 ANQGSEA. Between the trimmed V and J ends, which lost 2 bases and 7 bases, there was a span of 20 bases. The CDR3 has 15 amino acids. The CDR3 region has the DNA TGCAGCGTTGAAAAGATGAGCCGGAGAGAAAGTGGCTACACCTTC. Protein sequence: CSVEKMSRRESGYTF.

This clonotype was observed a handful of times. V is TRBV5-6 and J is TRBJ1-2; 7 bases fit TRBD1. This CDR3 is 14 amino acids long. Germline lookup yields CDR1 SGHDT and CDR2 YYEEEE. Trimming at V came to 7 bases and at J to 2 bases, leaving 8 bases not matched to a gene. CDR3 loop: CASGGGQLNYGYTF. As DNA, the CDR3 is TGTGCCAGCGGAGGGGGACAGTTAAACTATGGCTACACCTTC. The full variable domain, completed using reference TRBV5-6 and TRBJ1-2, is DAGVTQSPTHLIKTRGQQVTLRCSPKSGHDTVSWYQQALGQGPQFIFQYYEEEERQRGNFPDRFSGHQFPNYSSELNVNALLLGDSALYLCASGGGQLNYGYTFGSGTRLTVV.

This clonotype was found a few times. The chain has TRBV2 and TRBJ1-3; the D is unclear. V lost 8 bases to trimming and J lost 3 bases, with 14 bases between them. Germline assignment: CDR1 SNHLY and CDR2 FYNNEI. The CDR3 covers 14 residues. CDR3 residues: CASLRGFDGNTIYF. The CDR3 DNA sequence: TGTGCCAGCCTGCGGGGTTTTGATGGAAACACCATATATTTT.